This entry lists 8 T cell receptor beta chains sequenced from one sample in a study of blood T cell repertoires in COVID-19. TCRdb's copy holds only in-frame clones and misses some; the assay was immunoSEQ multiplex PCR. Found here are about 140,000 clones, 70% to 80% of them singletons; the top ten hold 4.5% to 5%. The sample comprised peripheral blood. All receptors come from a woman older than 75 with active or convalescent COVID-19.

The chain employs TRBV28 and TRBJ1-3; D ambiguous. The germline V and J ends were trimmed by 1 base and 3 bases, with 7 bases remaining between them. The germline gives CDR1 MDHEN, CDR2 SYDVKM. The CDR3 extends over 14 amino acids. This chain's CDR3 is CASSLSVLGNTIYF. CDR3 sequence (DNA): TGTGCCAGCAGTTTATCGGTACTTGGAAACACCATATATTTT. The variable domain in full, with the rest retrieved from reference TRBV28 and TRBJ1-3, is DVKVTQSSRYLVKRTGEKVFLECVQDMDHENMFWYRQDPGLGLRLIYFSYDVKMKEKGDIPEGYSVSREKKERFSLILESASTNQTSMYLCASSLSVLGNTIYFGEGSWLTVV.

The CDR3 is CATQVADYGYTF. The CDR3 DNA is TGTGCCACCCAGGTCGCTGACTATGGCTACACCTTC. J is TRBJ1-2 and V is TRBV28; D ambiguous. Looked up from germline, CDR1 is MDHEN and CDR2 is SYDVKM. The CDR3 loop spans 12 amino acids. Between the trimmed V and J ends, which lost 10 bases and 3 bases, there was a span of 12 bases.

V gene TRBV21-1 combines with J gene TRBJ2-5; no check of the table's D call, TRBD2, against the DNA was made. TRBV21-1 is listed as a pseudogene. The CDR3 has 16 amino acids. The CDR3 sequence is CASSKVAKGGRETQYF. The CDR3 region has the DNA TGTGCCAGCAGCAAAGTTGCGAAGGGGGGGCGAGAGACCCAGTACTTC.

About this clone itself: A junction end diverges from the germline sequence, so it may reflect a read error. The rearrangement links TRBV6-1 to TRBJ2-7; 7 bases are shared with TRBD2. CDR1 is MNHNS, CDR2 SASEGT, per germline. The CDR3 covers 15 residues. CDR3 sequence reads: CASREEAGSSYEQYF. In DNA, the CDR3 is TGTGCCAGCAGGGAAGAAGCGGGGAGCTCCTACGAGCAGTACTTC.

The DNA for the CDR3 is TGTGCCAGCAGCCAAAGGCACAGGGCGGATGAAAAACTGTTTTTT. Translating gives CASSQRHRADEKLFF. The chain combines TRBV14 with TRBJ1-4; TRBD1 might be the D (6 bases). This CDR3 contains 15 residues. The germline gives CDR1 SGHDN, CDR2 FVKESK. The V gene lost 2 bases and the J gene lost 6 bases, with 13 bases spanning the gap.

The sample holds a few counts of this clone. This chain links TRBV2 with TRBJ2-1, with TRBD1 matching 8 bases. J lost 8 bases, V lost 2 bases, and 17 bases had no gene match. This CDR3 has 18 amino acids. CDR1 and CDR2 (germline): SNHLY, FYNNEI. CDR3 nucleotides: TGTGCCAGCAGTGAATCCCCCCGGACAGGGAGGTTTGGGCATGAGCAGTTCTTC. Its translation: CASSESPRTGRFGHEQFF.

The V and J genes are TRBV3-1 (or the pseudogene TRBV3-2) and TRBJ1-1; no definite D call. The ends were cut back, 3 bases at V and 10 bases at J, with 18 bases in the middle. The germline gives CDR1 LGHDT, CDR2 YNNKEL (reference sequence). This CDR3 comprises 14 residues. This chain's CDR3 is CASSQRAGGLLAFF. The CDR3 coding sequence is TGTGCCAGCAGCCAGAGGGCAGGTGGCCTTTTAGCTTTCTTT.

The table lists this clone with a count of one. The chain has TRBV11-2 and TRBJ2-5, with D perhaps matching TRBD1 (5 bases). The germline gives CDR1 SGHAT, CDR2 FQNNGV. V was trimmed by 1 base and J by 5 bases, leaving 17 bases between them. There are 16 residues in the CDR3. CDR3 loop: CASSLGGRVSRETQYF. The CDR3 coding sequence is TGTGCCAGCAGCTTAGGGGGCAGGGTCTCTAGGGAGACCCAGTACTTC.